The rows below give T cell receptor beta chains drawn from one sample of a study of blood T cell repertoires in COVID-19. Libraries were prepared by immunoSEQ multiplex PCR; TCRdb keeps only in-frame clonotypes and omits some of them. This sample yields some 150,000 clones, of which around 86% are seen a single time; more than 3% belongs to the top ten. Material: peripheral blood. These receptors originate from a man in his 70s with acute or convalescent COVID-19. Each CDR3 is given without its conserved first and last residue.

cdr3_aa v_call
ASSLSPPETQY TRBV5-1
ASSQAPGLAVSSYEQY TRBV4-1
ASSLRYSGNTIY TRBV27
ASSLLGSGPQH TRBV27
ASSHRQGTNEKLF TRBV9
ASSRGGSYSPLH TRBV6-5
ASSMDSHSGNTIY TRBV19
ASKSLVMYKNIQY TRBV6-4
ASSIDRGPYEQY TRBV7-2
ASSWSPQVGYT TRBV5-1
ASSKNRQGVNEQF TRBV21-1
ASSVETPGLAGSTDTQY TRBV9
ASRGLAGAVTGELF TRBV19
ASRDNTVGPQH TRBV6-5
SVGEQPNTEAF TRBV29-1
ASSPPGLAGGAISEQF TRBV18
ASRQGGGGIPYEQY TRBV5-4
ASRGTSGRVDEQY TRBV28
ASSEGTGDVHEQY TRBV10-1
ASSRGTGWSNQPQH TRBV28
ASSTGGAGANVLT TRBV5-1
ASSLEGTNNSPLH TRBV5-1
ASSPGDRGLEKLF TRBV28
ASSVAPGGQPQH TRBV9
ASSYSGPATNEKLF TRBV6-5
ASSGAGSFTDTQY TRBV9
ASSFLRGLNYNEQF TRBV28
ASSQVSPGNYGGYT TRBV14
ASSPRSVSGLAGGTSSYNEQF TRBV18
ASSLGSAGADTQY TRBV5-1
ASSYRQGYGYT TRBV6-2/TRBV6-3
ASSLSRDTRVH TRBV18
ASSDTGGAGEKLF TRBV5-1
AWSVLVVGSPNSPLH TRBV30
ASSAETGPNQPQH TRBV19
ASRKARGSGEKLF TRBV6-5
ASRTGTGTLGTEAF TRBV25-1
ASSESLPNSPLH TRBV2
ASSARENTEAF TRBV19
ASNRYGEETQY TRBV6-6
ASSVSGSSEKLF TRBV9
ASNISAGGEYEQY TRBV5-1
SVRPNYGYT TRBV20-1
ASSVSQTQETQY TRBV2
AWKARVWGNQPQH TRBV30
ASSVGGGISPYEQY TRBV9
ASSLVGLPNSPLH TRBV5-1
ASSHGRGGSGYT TRBV3-1/TRBV3-2